This T cell receptor beta chain was recorded in a study of blood T cell repertoires in COVID-19. Study-wide context: Spain, Italy and the United States supplied samples that represented acute and convalescent COVID-19. T cells, B-cell-depleted T cells, or PBMCs provided the cDNA or gDNA that served as material.

As handled by the study authors: Cell counts per sample came from amplifying reference gene primers. Assay used: immunoSEQ multiplex PCR; TCRdb lists only in-frame clones, some missing. D and trimming were read from the DNA, whereas the V and J calls and clone size are those reported in that table. The table lists around 220,000 clones, roughly 76% of them singletons. The CDR3 loop spans 15 amino acids. From germline, CDR1 is SGHTA and CDR2 FQGTGA. The V and J ends lost 2 bases and 7 bases respectively, with 18 bases between them. V usage is TRBV7-3 and J usage is TRBJ2-7; TRBD2 might be the D (5 bases). The clonotype comes from a human donor in a cohort sampled during active COVID-19. The sample taken for sequencing was peripheral blood. CDR3 nucleotides: TGTGCCAGCAGCTTAGAGCCGGGGATTAGTCGTGAGCAGTACTTC. Protein product: CASSLEPGISREQYF. Full variable domain (outside the CDR3, taken from reference TRBV7-3 and TRBJ2-7): GAGVSQTPSNKVTEKGKYVELRCDPISGHTALYWYRQSLGQGPEFLIYFQGTGAADDSGLPNDRFFAVRPEGSVSTLKIQRTERGDSAVYLCASSLEPGISREQYFGPGTRLTVT.